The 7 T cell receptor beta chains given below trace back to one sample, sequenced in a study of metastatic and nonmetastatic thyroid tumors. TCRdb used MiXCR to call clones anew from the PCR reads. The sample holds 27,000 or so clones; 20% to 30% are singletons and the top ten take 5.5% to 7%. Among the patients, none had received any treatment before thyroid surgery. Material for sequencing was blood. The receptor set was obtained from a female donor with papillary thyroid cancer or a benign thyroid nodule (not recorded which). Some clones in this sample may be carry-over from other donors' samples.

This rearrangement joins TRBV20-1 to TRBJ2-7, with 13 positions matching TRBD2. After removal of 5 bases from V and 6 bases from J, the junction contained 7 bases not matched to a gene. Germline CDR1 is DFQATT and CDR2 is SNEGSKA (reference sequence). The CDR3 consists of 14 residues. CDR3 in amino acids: CSAPGLAGAREQYF. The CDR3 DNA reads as TGCAGTGCTCCTGGACTAGCGGGAGCTCGCGAGCAGTACTTC.

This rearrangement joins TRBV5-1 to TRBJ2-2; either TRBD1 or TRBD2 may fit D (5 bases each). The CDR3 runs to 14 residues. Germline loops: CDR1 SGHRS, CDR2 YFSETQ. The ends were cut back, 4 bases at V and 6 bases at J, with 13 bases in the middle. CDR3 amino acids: CASSPLGEAGELFF. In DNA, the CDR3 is TGCGCCAGCAGCCCCCTGGGGGAAGCCGGGGAGCTGTTTTTT.

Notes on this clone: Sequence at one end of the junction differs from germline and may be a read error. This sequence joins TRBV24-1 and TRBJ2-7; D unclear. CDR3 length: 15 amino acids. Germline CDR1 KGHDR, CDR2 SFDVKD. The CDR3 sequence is CATSDSVARSYEQCF. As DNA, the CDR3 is TGTGCCACCAGTGATTCAGTGGCCCGCTCCTACGAGCAGTGCTTC.

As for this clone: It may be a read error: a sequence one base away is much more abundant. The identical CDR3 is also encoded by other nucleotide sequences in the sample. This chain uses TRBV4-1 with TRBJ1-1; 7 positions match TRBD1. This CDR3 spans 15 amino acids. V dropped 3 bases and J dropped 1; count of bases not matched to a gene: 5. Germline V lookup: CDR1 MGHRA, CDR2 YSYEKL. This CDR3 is CASSQTGIGNTEAFF. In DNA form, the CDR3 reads TGCGCCAGCAGCCAGACAGGGATTGGGAACACTGAAGCTTTCTTT.

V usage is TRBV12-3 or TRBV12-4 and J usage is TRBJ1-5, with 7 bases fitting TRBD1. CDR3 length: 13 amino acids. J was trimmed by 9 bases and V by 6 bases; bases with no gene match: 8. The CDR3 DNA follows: TGTGCCAGCAGCCTTACAGGGGCCGGGCCCCAGCATTTT. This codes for CASSLTGAGPQHF.

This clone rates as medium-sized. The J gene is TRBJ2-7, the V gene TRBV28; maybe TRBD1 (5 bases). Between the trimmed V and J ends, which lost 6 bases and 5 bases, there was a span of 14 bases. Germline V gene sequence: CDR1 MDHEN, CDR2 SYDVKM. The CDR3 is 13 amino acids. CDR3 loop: CASSQTGQNEQYF. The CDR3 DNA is TGTGCCAGCAGCCAAACCGGACAAAACGAGCAGTACTTC.

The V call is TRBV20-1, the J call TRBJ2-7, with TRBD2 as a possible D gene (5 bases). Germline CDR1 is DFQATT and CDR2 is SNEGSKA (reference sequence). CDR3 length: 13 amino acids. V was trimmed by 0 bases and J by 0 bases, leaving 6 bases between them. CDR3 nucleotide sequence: TGCAGTGCTAGAGATGGGAGCTCCTACGAGCAGTACTTC. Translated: CSARDGSSYEQYF.